A single sample gave rise to the 30 T cell receptor beta chains below, sequenced in a study of TET2 disruption in CD19-targeted CAR T cells. Repertoires were generated with immunoSEQ multiplex PCR, while TCRdb's copy carries only in-frame clones and drops some. The sample table includes about 25,000 clones. Specified treatment: autologous CTL019 cells: CD19 CAR with 4-1BB and CD3 zeta domains. Their target antigens are unknown. Sequences were derived from CD8- CAR+ T cells sorted from cultured blood T cells, sampled for CD19 CAR T cell therapy. Subset meaning: CD8-negative CAR-positive T cells from the infusion product. Receptors were obtained from a man aged 70-80 years with chronic lymphocytic leukemia.

A note on this clone: Read sequence stops 3 residues before the CDR3 end, and the germline J gene provides the missing end. V gene TRBV5-4 combines with J gene TRBJ2-5; the match to TRBD1 covers 7 bases. The CDR3 extends over 15 amino acids. V shed 7 bases and J 0 bases; nucleotides not matched to a gene: 9. Germline V gene data show CDR1 as SGHNT and CDR2 as YYREEE (reference sequence). Incomplete CDR3 DNA: TGTGCCAGCGGCAGGACAGGAGAATACCAAGAGACC. It specifies CASGRTGEYQET. The full-length CDR3 reads as CASGRTGEYQETQYF.

Concerning this clone: Read data end 3 residues before the CDR3 end; the end is taken from the germline J gene. The gene calls are TRBV7-2 and TRBJ1-1, with D tentatively TRBD1 (5 bases). The CDR3 loop spans 14 amino acids. V lost 1 base, J lost 5 bases, and 11 bases lay in between. Germline V gives CDR1 SGHTA, CDR2 FQGNSA. Partial CDR3 DNA: TGTGCCAGCAGCTTAGTAGAAGGGGTGACTGAA. The encoded protein is CASSLVEGVTE. The whole CDR3 region reads CASSLVEGVTEAFF.

With respect to this clone: The read gets to within 3 residues of the CDR3 end, and the germline J gene fills in the rest. This chain uses TRBV27 with TRBJ2-7; 7 nucleotides match TRBD2. V dropped 3 bases and J dropped 6; count of bases not matched to a gene: 11. Germline CDR1 reads MNHEY; CDR2 reads SMNVEV (reference sequence). The CDR3 totals 15 residues. CDR3 bases read: TGTGCCAGCAGTTTTTTCGGGGGGACGTTGGGCGAG. This codes for CASSFFGGTLGE. The CDR3 in its entirety is CASSFFGGTLGEQYF.

As for this clone: The read gets to within 3 residues of the CDR3 end, and the germline J gene fills in the rest. The V gene is TRBV20-1, the J gene TRBJ2-7, with a possible D match to TRBD1 (6 bases). The CDR3 is 14 residues long. Germline V gene data show CDR1 as DFQATT and CDR2 as SNEGSKA (reference sequence). V lost 1 base to trimming and J lost 5 bases, with 15 bases between them. The CDR3 sequence is CSARGQVGANEQYF. The DNA read from the CDR3 is TGCAGTGCTAGAGGCCAGGTGGGGGCGAACGAG.

This CDR3 is CASSSGHSSGANVLTF. The covered CDR3 bases are TGTGCCAGCAGCTCAGGACATAGCTCTGGGGCCAACGTC. This chain uses TRBV7-3 with TRBJ2-6, with D possibly matching TRBD1 (5 bases). Read sequence stops 3 residues before the CDR3 end, and the germline J gene provides the missing end. V lost 4 bases and J lost 0, with 10 bases in between. Germline-derived CDR1 and CDR2 are SGHTA and FQGTGA. The CDR3 consists of 16 residues.

To note about this clone: The observed sequence ends 3 residues before the CDR3 terminus, with the missing tail filled in from the germline J gene. This chain joins TRBV20-1 and TRBJ2-4; D may be TRBD1 (6 bases). The CDR3 extends over 18 amino acids. Germline assignment: CDR1 DFQATT and CDR2 SNEGSKA (reference sequence). The sequenced part of the CDR3 DNA is TGCAGTGCTAGAGATCGAGGGATCCTTTTCAGGGGCAATCAGCCT. This codes for CSARDRGILFRGNQP. The complete CDR3 reads CSARDRGILFRGNQPQYF.

In the case of this clone: The read comes to an end 3 residues before the CDR3 does, leaving the germline J gene to fill in the end. The chain joins TRBV19 to TRBJ1-1; 9 nucleotides align to TRBD1. Per germline, CDR1 LNHDA and CDR2 SQIVND (reference sequence). V shed 0 bases and J 0 bases; nucleotides not matched to a gene: 8. The CDR3 covers 18 residues. CDR3 loop: CASSIEGTGGALNTEAFF. The part of the CDR3 DNA that was read is TGTGCCAGTAGTATAGAGGGTACAGGGGGCGCCTTGAACACTGAA.

By frequency, this clone is medium-sized. Sequencing ends 3 residues short of the CDR3 end; the germline J gene provides the rest. The V gene is TRBV5-1, the J gene TRBJ1-1; 7 nucleotides align to TRBD1. Germline trimming cut 5 bases from V and 2 bases from J; bases unmatched to any gene: 6. Germline values: CDR1 SGHRS, CDR2 YFSETQ. CDR3 length equals 14 residues. CDR3 amino acids: CASRSGQPNTEAFF. Incomplete CDR3 DNA: TGCGCCAGCAGATCGGGACAGCCAAACACTGAA. The full variable domain, in which reference TRBV5-1 and TRBJ1-1 provide the parts outside the CDR3, is KAGVTQTPRYLIKTRGQQVTLSCSPISGHRSVSWYQQTPGQGLQFLFEYFSETQRNKGNFPGRFSGRQFSNSRSEMNVSTLELGDSALYLCASRSGQPNTEAFFGQGTRLTVV.

Concerning this clone itself: The missing CDR3 end, 3 residues past where the read stops, is filled in from the germline J gene. The chain combines TRBV28 with TRBJ2-4; 12 positions agree with TRBD2. V shed 3 bases and J 9 bases; nucleotides not matched to a gene: 12. The CDR3 length is 17 residues. Germline-derived CDR1 and CDR2 are MDHEN and SYDVKM. CDR3 sequence reads: CASSFWDLAGGPGIQYF. Partial CDR3 DNA: TGTGCCAGCAGTTTTTGGGATCTAGCGGGGGGGCCGGGCATT.

A remark on this clone: Coverage ceases 3 residues before the CDR3 finishes, and the germline J gene fills in the end. This chain links TRBV18 with TRBJ1-1, with D perhaps TRBD1 (6 bases). The CDR3 extends over 17 amino acids. The germline gives CDR1 KGHSH, CDR2 LQKENI. The CDR3: CASSPATQGTTKNIAFF. The CDR3 bases that were read are TGTGCCAGCTCACCAGCGACGCAGGGGACAACCAAAAACATT.

On this clone itself: The read is 3 residues too short to cover the CDR3 end, so that end is filled in from the germline J gene. The J gene is TRBJ2-7, the V gene TRBV20-1; 8 nucleotides match TRBD2. From germline, CDR1 is DFQATT and CDR2 SNEGSKA (reference sequence). The CDR3 runs to 15 residues. V gave up 6 bases and J gave up 0 bases; unmatched junction bases: 10. The CDR3 DNA, read in part, is TGCAGTGCCGGGGGGGGGACCCGGAGCTCCTACGAG. As protein: CSAGGGTRSSYE. The whole CDR3 region reads CSAGGGTRSSYEQYF.

CDR3 DNA (partial): TGTGCCAGCAGCCCTAGCGGGAGCGACGAG. Its translation is CASSPSGSDE. The whole CDR3 is CASSPSGSDEQYF. The chain uses TRBV3-1 (or the pseudogene TRBV3-2) and TRBJ2-7; 10 bases align to TRBD2. The read ends 3 residues early relative to the CDR3; the germline J gene fills the gap. V was pared by 4 bases and J by 5 bases, with 2 bases of the junction left unmatched. The CDR3 sequence is 13 residues long. The V gene's germline CDR1 is LGHDT and CDR2 YNNKEL (reference sequence).

A word on this clone: The missing CDR3 end, 3 residues past where the read stops, is filled in from the germline J gene. V is TRBV15 and J is TRBJ2-1; a possible D gene is TRBD1 (6 bases). The CDR3 covers 19 residues. The V end was cut by 4 bases, the J end by 7 bases, with 29 bases between. CDR1 is LNHNV and CDR2 is YYDKDF in the germline V gene (reference sequence). This chain's CDR3 is CATSNPLGQYVGLGNEQFF. The part of the CDR3 DNA that was read is TGTGCCACCAGCAACCCCCTCGGACAGTACGTGGGGTTGGGGAATGAG.

About this clone itself: The CDR3 end falls 3 residues outside the read, so it is completed with the germline J gene. The chain has TRBV2 and TRBJ1-2; the D gene is possibly TRBD1 (6 bases). Germline-derived CDR1 and CDR2 are SNHLY and FYNNEI. Trimming removed 7 bases from V and 7 bases from J, with 19 bases in between. CDR3 size: 14 residues. CDR3 DNA, as far as it was read: TGTGCCAGCACACCACAGGGCCCAAGGAGTGGC. Protein: CASTPQGPRSG. The CDR3 in its entirety is CASTPQGPRSGYTF.

Comment on this clone: The junction departs from germline at one end; a sequencing error may be responsible. The CDR3 reads CTSSPGYSEQFF. The CDR3 bases that were read are TGTACCAGCAGCCCCGGGTACTCTGAG. The genes are TRBV5-6 and TRBJ2-1; no reliable D call. The read gets to within 3 residues of the CDR3 end, and the germline J gene fills in the rest. The CDR3 consists of 12 residues. Germline CDR1 and CDR2: SGHDT and YYEEEE.

A note on this clone: The sequenced fragment ends 3 residues before the CDR3 boundary, so the rest is inferred from the germline J gene. Within the sample, other DNA sequences also encode this same CDR3. The V call is TRBV10-3, the J call TRBJ1-3; TRBD1 matches at 9 bases. V lost 6 bases, J lost 8 bases, and 8 bases stayed unmatched. Per the germline V gene, CDR1 is ENHRY and CDR2 is SYGVKD. The length of the CDR3 is 14 residues. CDR3 bases read: TGTGCCATCAGACCCGGGACAGGGAGCTACACC. Translated: CAIRPGTGSYT. The CDR3 in full is CAIRPGTGSYTIYF.

On this clone itself: Its ends do not fully match the called genes, so a read error is possible. The read stops 3 residues short of the end of the CDR3; the missing end is completed from the germline J gene. The sample has other DNA sequences that encode this CDR3 too. The chain uses TRBV19 and TRBJ1-2; D gene unclear. The CDR3 is made up of 14 amino acids. CDR1 is LNHDA, CDR2 SQIVND, per germline (reference sequence). The CDR3 here is CASSNQATNYGYTF. The sequenced CDR3 bases are TGTGCCAGTAGTAACCAGGCGACTAACTATGGT.

A word on this clone: The sequenced fragment ends 3 residues before the CDR3 boundary, so the rest is inferred from the germline J gene. The chain combines TRBV12-3 or TRBV12-4 with TRBJ1-1, with D perhaps matching TRBD1 (6 bases). This CDR3 region has 15 residues. The germline V and J ends were trimmed by 5 bases and 1 base, with 14 bases remaining between them. The part of the CDR3 DNA that was read is TGTGCCAGCAGTCGCAGGACAGCTGAGAACACTGAA. It translates to CASSRRTAENTE. The whole CDR3 sequence is CASSRRTAENTEAFF.

Of note for this clone: The CDR3 goes on 3 residues after the read ends, and that part is filled in from the germline J gene. The chain is built from TRBV20-1 and TRBJ2-5; 10 bases line up with TRBD1. Germline CDR1 reads DFQATT; CDR2 reads SNEGSKA (reference sequence). This CDR3 contains 15 residues. Trimming cost V 6 bases and J 5 bases; bases outside gene matches: 12. The CDR3 protein is CSASWEGQGTETQYF. The sequenced part of the CDR3 DNA is TGCAGTGCATCATGGGAGGGACAGGGGACGGAGACC.

On this clone itself: The CDR3 end lies 3 residues beyond the end of the read and is filled in from the germline J gene. The chain links TRBV5-1 to TRBJ2-5, with TRBD2 as a possible D gene (7 bases). This CDR3 region has 16 residues. Germline V lookup: CDR1 SGHRS, CDR2 YFSETQ. V was trimmed by 8 bases and J by 6 bases, leaving 26 bases between them. Incomplete CDR3 DNA: TGCGCCAGTCAGCGGAGGGGTGGCGGGGGCTCTCAGACC. Translating gives CASQRRGGGGSQT. Given in full, the CDR3 is CASQRRGGGGSQTQYF.

The covered CDR3 bases are TGCAGTGCTATCACTCCCGGGACAGGGGAA. This codes for CSAITPGTGE. The whole CDR3 protein is CSAITPGTGEAFF. The chain employs TRBV20-1 and TRBJ1-1; 9 nucleotides match TRBD1. The read ends 3 residues before the CDR3 terminus; that terminus is restored from the germline J gene. The CDR3 sequence is 13 residues long. Germline loops: CDR1 DFQATT, CDR2 SNEGSKA (reference sequence).

On this clone itself: The CDR3 end lies 3 residues beyond the end of the read and is filled in from the germline J gene. Other DNA sequences in this sample translate to the same CDR3. V and J are TRBV10-2 and TRBJ1-2; TRBD1 aligns across 8 bases. The CDR3 consists of 14 residues. CDR1 is WSHSY and CDR2 is SAAADI in the germline V gene. The chain's CDR3 is CASSEIGQGGGYTF. The sequenced part of the CDR3 DNA is TGCGCCAGCAGTGAAATCGGACAGGGAGGTGGT.

Turning to this clone: The observed sequence ends 3 residues before the CDR3 terminus, with the missing tail filled in from the germline J gene. The chain uses TRBV28 and TRBJ1-4; D call uncertain. There are 15 residues in the CDR3. The germline gives CDR1 MDHEN, CDR2 SYDVKM. The V end was cut by 6 bases, the J end by 0 bases, with 11 bases between. CDR3 sequence reads: CASSQLPATNEKLFF. Partial CDR3 DNA: TGTGCCAGCAGCCAACTACCTGCAACTAATGAAAAA.

Comment on this clone: Read sequence stops 3 residues before the CDR3 end, and the germline J gene provides the missing end. The chain joins TRBV11-1 to TRBJ1-6, with 9 bases aligning to TRBD1. Germline V gives CDR1 SGHAT, CDR2 FQDESV (reference sequence). The CDR3 covers 14 residues. With 5 bases clipped from V and 7 bases from J, the junction kept 3 bases outside the gene matches. CDR3 sequence reads: CASSPGQGNSPLHF. The CDR3 DNA, read in part, is TGTGCCAGCAGCCCTGGACAGGGGAATTCACCC.

Notes on this clone: The sequence runs out 3 residues before the end of the CDR3; the remainder is reconstructed from the germline J gene. The chain has TRBV20-1 and TRBJ2-7; 12 bases match TRBD1. J was trimmed by 0 bases and V by 3 bases; bases with no gene match: 9. This CDR3 spans 17 amino acids. Germline values: CDR1 DFQATT, CDR2 SNEGSKA (reference sequence). The CDR3 sequence is CSASGTGGLRSSYEQYF. Incomplete CDR3 DNA: TGCAGTGCTAGCGGGACAGGGGGCCTCAGGAGCTCCTACGAG.

Worth noting for this clone: The read terminates 3 residues ahead of where the CDR3 ends, so the germline J gene completes it. The chain is built from TRBV7-3 and TRBJ2-4; 7 bases fit TRBD1. CDR3 length equals 14 residues. CDR1 and CDR2 (germline): SGHTA, FQGTGA. The CDR3 DNA, read in part, is TGTGCCAGCAGCTTAACAGGGGGCACCGAGACT. Its translation is CASSLTGGTET. The full CDR3 is CASSLTGGTETQYF.

In the case of this clone: Read sequence stops 3 residues before the CDR3 end, and the germline J gene provides the missing end. The chain links TRBV28 to TRBJ1-2; no reliable D call. With 5 bases removed from V and 4 bases from J, the gap between germline ends came to 17 bases. The V gene's germline CDR1 is MDHEN and CDR2 SYDVKM. This CDR3 contains 15 residues. The DNA read from the CDR3 is TGTGCCAGCAGTCCCCCCGGACTGTTAACCTATGGC. Its protein is CASSPPGLLTYG. Given in full, the CDR3 is CASSPPGLLTYGYTF.

Of note for this clone: The read stops 3 residues short of the end of the CDR3; the missing end is completed from the germline J gene. The chain links TRBV7-8 to TRBJ2-4; 7 bases match TRBD1. Germline CDR1 reads SGHVS; CDR2 reads FQNEAQ. The length of the CDR3 is 14 residues. The CDR3 bases that were read are TGTGCCAGCAGCCTTGACAGGGAGAATCAGCCT. It yields the protein CASSLDRENQP. The entire CDR3 reads CASSLDRENQPQYF.

As regards this clone: The read comes to an end 3 residues before the CDR3 does, leaving the germline J gene to fill in the end. The chain uses TRBV18 and TRBJ2-1; possibly TRBD1 for D (6 bases). The CDR3 totals 12 residues. With 3 bases removed from V and 7 bases from J, the gap between germline ends came to 7 bases. CDR1 KGHSH and CDR2 LQKENI come from the germline V gene. This CDR3 is CASSPGANEQFF. The CDR3 bases that were read are TGTGCCAGCTCACCGGGGGCTAATGAG.

As for this clone: The CDR3 is cut off 3 residues early in the read; its end comes from the germline J gene. The chain has TRBV10-2 and TRBJ2-2; D gene unclear. V gave up 7 bases and J gave up 1 base, with 13 bases separating them. There are 15 residues in the CDR3. Germline lookup yields CDR1 WSHSY and CDR2 SAAADI. The CDR3 region is CASTLTWMNTGELFF. The part of the CDR3 DNA that was read is TGCGCCAGCACCTTGACATGGATGAACACCGGGGAG.